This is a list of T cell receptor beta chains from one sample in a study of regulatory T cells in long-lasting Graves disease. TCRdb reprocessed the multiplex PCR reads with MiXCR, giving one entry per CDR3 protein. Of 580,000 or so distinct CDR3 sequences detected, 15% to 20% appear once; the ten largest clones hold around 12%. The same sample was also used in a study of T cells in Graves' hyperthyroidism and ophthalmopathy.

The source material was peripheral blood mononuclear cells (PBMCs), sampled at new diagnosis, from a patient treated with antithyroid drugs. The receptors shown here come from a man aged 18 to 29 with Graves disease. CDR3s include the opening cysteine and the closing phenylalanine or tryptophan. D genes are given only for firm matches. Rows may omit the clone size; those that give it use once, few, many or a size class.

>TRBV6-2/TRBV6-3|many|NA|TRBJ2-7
CASSRQDKTYEQYF
TGTGCCAGCAGTCGCCAGGACAAAACCTACGAGCAGTACTTC
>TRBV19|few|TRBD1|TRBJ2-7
CARERDRDYSSYEQYF
TGTGCCAGAGAACGGGACAGGGACTATAGCTCCTACGAGCAGTACTTC
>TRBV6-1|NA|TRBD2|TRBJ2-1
CASSGGSYEQFF
TGTGCCAGCAGTGGCGGGAGCTATGAGCAGTTCTTC
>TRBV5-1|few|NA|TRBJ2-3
CASSQRRPRGTDTQYF
TGTGCCAGCAGCCAAAGGAGGCCTCGGGGGACAGATACGCAGTATTTT
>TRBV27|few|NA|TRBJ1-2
CASSPSTFDGYTF
TGTGCCAGCAGTCCTTCGACGTTCGATGGCTACACCTTC
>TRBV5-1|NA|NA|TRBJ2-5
CASSLGPGGAQTQYF
TGCGCCAGCAGCTTGGGGCCAGGTGGGGCGCAGACCCAGTACTTC
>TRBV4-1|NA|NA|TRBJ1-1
CASSQLAGAADTEAFF
TGCGCCAGCAGCCAACTAGCCGGGGCTGCGGACACTGAAGCTTTCTTT
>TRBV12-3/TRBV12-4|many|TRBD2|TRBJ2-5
CASRKAAGEKTQYF
TGTGCCAGCAGGAAAGCAGCGGGAGAGAAGACCCAGTACTTC
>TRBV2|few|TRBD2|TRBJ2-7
CASSEALGLAYEQYF
TGTGCCAGCAGTGAAGCATTGGGACTAGCTTACGAGCAGTACTTC
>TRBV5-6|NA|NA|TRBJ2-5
CASSLSPGAETQYF
TGTGCCAGCAGCTTGAGTCCGGGAGCGGAGACCCAGTACTTC
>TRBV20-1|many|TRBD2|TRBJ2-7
CSAVTSGTSYEQYF
TGCAGTGCCGTTACAAGCGGGACCAGCTACGAGCAGTACTTC
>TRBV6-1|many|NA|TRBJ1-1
CASAWTENTEAFF
TGTGCCAGCGCCTGGACAGAGAACACTGAAGCTTTCTTT
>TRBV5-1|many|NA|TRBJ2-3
CASSFWTLGGTDTQYF
TGCGCCAGCAGCTTCTGGACCCTAGGGGGCACAGATACGCAGTATTTT
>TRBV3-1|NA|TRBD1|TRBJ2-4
CASSHTGQGYAGIQYF
TGTGCCAGCAGCCACACGGGACAGGGATATGCGGGCATTCAGTACTTC
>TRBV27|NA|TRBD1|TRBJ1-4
CASNTVSGGGIEKLFF
TGTGCCAGCAATACAGTTTCAGGGGGTGGAATTGAAAAACTGTTTTTT
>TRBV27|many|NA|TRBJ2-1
CASRLGGRGGYNEQFF
TGTGCCAGCCGATTAGGGGGCCGGGGGGGTTACAATGAGCAGTTCTTC
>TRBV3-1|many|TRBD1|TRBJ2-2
CASSQGQGFSDAGELFF
TGTGCCAGCAGCCAGGGACAGGGTTTCAGTGATGCCGGGGAGCTGTTTTTT
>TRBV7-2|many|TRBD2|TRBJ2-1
CASSPGGTSGAYNEQFF
TGTGCCAGCAGCCCGGGGGGGACTAGCGGGGCTTACAATGAGCAGTTCTTC
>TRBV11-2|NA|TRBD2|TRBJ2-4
CASSWGGGSNNIQYF
TGTGCCAGCAGCTGGGGGGGTGGATCCAACAACATTCAGTACTTC
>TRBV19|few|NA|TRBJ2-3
CASSMARDTQYF
TGTGCCAGTAGTATGGCCCGAGATACGCAGTATTTT